The clone carrying this TCR beta chain was counted a few times. Its antigen is unknown. The record originates from a study of Ad26.COV2.S vaccination and SARS-CoV-2 variants. Study in general: The study gave Ad26.COV2.S intramuscularly, once or twice 56 days apart.

Points from the study as a whole: The authors reported substantial breadth in spike-specific CD8+ and CD4+ T cell responses after vaccination.

Treatment of the sample: some 19 received Ad26.COV2.S at low or high dose, single or two shots; about 5 received placebo; per-sample allocation not given. Sample collection was performed on day 63 after the first vaccine or placebo injection. The assay was immunoSEQ multiplex PCR, and TCRdb's table has in-frame clones only and misses some. Here the sample spans approximately 350,000 clones, roughly 84% being singletons. The TCR was taken from a person between 18 and 60 years old who received the Ad26.COV2.S COVID-19 vaccine or a placebo. The source was peripheral blood, collected in a trial of Ad26.COV2.S vaccine versus placebo.

DNA of the CDR3: TGTGCCAGCAGTTTAGGACAGGCGGGGGAGACCCAGTACTTC. This translates into CASSLGQAGETQYF. The V call is TRBV27, the J call TRBJ2-5; D may be TRBD1 (7 bases). Germline CDR1 MNHEY, CDR2 SMNVEV (reference sequence). This CDR3 comprises 14 residues. The V end was cut by 2 bases, the J end by 5 bases, with 12 bases between.